A single sample is the source of the 28 T cell receptor beta chains below, sequenced in a study of cytomegalovirus exposure and HLA in healthy donors. In the PCR, 60 Vbeta and 13 Jbeta primers were used. TCRdb's copy holds only in-frame clones and misses some; the assay was immunoSEQ multiplex PCR. In total, the table holds tens of thousands of clones. Sequencing input: PBMCs. The source is a man in his late teens or twenties in good health and CMV-seropositive.

The chain employs TRBV28 and TRBJ2-7; D gene ambiguous. Germline values: CDR1 MDHEN, CDR2 SYDVKM. V dropped 3 bases and J dropped 5 bases, with 11 bases sitting between them. There are 13 residues in the CDR3. CDR3 protein: CASSFGIPNEQYF. CDR3 DNA sequence: TGTGCCAGCAGTTTTGGCATACCCAACGAGCAGTACTTC.

In DNA, the CDR3 is TGTGCCAGCAGTTACCCAGGGGATCGTGGCTACACCTTC. Translated: CASSYPGDRGYTF. The chain joins TRBV6-5 to TRBJ1-2, with D perhaps TRBD1 (6 bases). Germline V CDR1 and CDR2: MNHEY, SVGAGI. This CDR3 contains 13 residues. Trimming removed 2 bases at V and 7 bases at J, with 11 bases between.

The J gene is TRBJ2-7, the V gene TRBV29-1, with D tentatively TRBD2 (5 bases). Germline CDR1 SQVTM, CDR2 ANQGSEA. V was shortened by 3 bases and J by 4 bases, with 13 bases between the two germline ends. The CDR3 sequence is 13 residues long. CDR3 nucleotides: TGCAGCGTTGAGGCACCTGGGAGTTACGAGCAGTACTTC. Residues: CSVEAPGSYEQYF.

This sequence joins TRBV7-9 and TRBJ1-3; D gene unclear. Germline V gene sequence: CDR1 SEHNR, CDR2 FQNEAQ (reference sequence). V lost 3 bases to trimming and J lost 0 bases, with 12 bases between them. CDR3 length: 16 amino acids. The CDR3: CASSLGSGNSGNTIYF. CDR3 DNA: TGTGCCAGCAGCTTGGGGTCGGGGAACTCTGGAAACACCATATATTTT. Supplemented by reference TRBV7-9 and TRBJ1-3, the full variable domain reads DTGVSQNPRHKITKRGQNVTFRCDPISEHNRLYWYRQTLGQGPEFLTYFQNEAQLEKSRLLSDRFSAERPKGSFSTLEIQRTEQGDSAMYLCASSLGSGNSGNTIYFGEGSWLTVV.

This rearrangement joins TRBV7-8 to TRBJ1-2; TRBD1 matches at 7 bases. There are 18 residues in the CDR3. V shed 2 bases, J shed 4 bases, and the junction held 16 bases outside the gene matches. CDR1 and CDR2 from the germline V gene are SGHVS and FQNEAQ. As DNA, the CDR3 is TGTGCCAGCAGCTTAAGCTGGCAGGGGGGCGCTACCGTCTATGGCTACACCTTC. Amino acid sequence: CASSLSWQGGATVYGYTF. Together with reference TRBV7-8 and TRBJ1-2, the CDR3 gives the full variable domain: GAGVSQSPRYKVAKRGQDVALRCDPISGHVSLFWYQQALGQGPEFLTYFQNEAQLDKSGLPSDRFFAERPEGSVSTLKIQRTQQEDSAVYLCASSLSWQGGATVYGYTFGSGTRLTVV.

The chain carries TRBV13 and TRBJ2-7, with TRBD2 matching 12 bases. J gave up 3 bases and V 4 bases, and 25 bases lay outside the gene matches. The CDR3 length is 22 residues. CDR1 is PRHDT, CDR2 FYEKMQ, per germline (reference sequence). The CDR3 reads CASSSHTADGLAGPSRGYEQYF. CDR3 nucleotides: TGTGCCAGCAGCTCCCACACCGCAGATGGACTAGCGGGACCCTCACGGGGCTACGAGCAGTACTTC.

This CDR3 reads CASSLGQGEKLFF. The CDR3 DNA reads TGTGCCAGCAGCTTAGGCCAGGGAGAAAAACTGTTTTTT. The genes are TRBV13 and TRBJ1-4; D might be TRBD1 (5 bases). CDR1 is PRHDT, CDR2 FYEKMQ, per germline (reference sequence). V was trimmed by 0 bases and J by 8 bases, leaving 7 bases between them. The CDR3 sequence is 13 residues long.

J is TRBJ2-3 and V is TRBV6-1; D uncertain. Trimming removed 3 bases at V and 2 bases at J, with 9 bases between. Germline V gene lookup returns CDR1 MNHNS and CDR2 SASEGT. This CDR3 spans 14 amino acids. CDR3: CASSDGRNTDTQYF. CDR3 nucleotide sequence: TGTGCCAGCAGTGATGGCCGAAACACAGATACGCAGTATTTT.

The rearrangement joins TRBV21-1 to TRBJ1-2; the table's D call, TRBD1, was not checked against the DNA. TRBV21-1 is a listed pseudogene. The CDR3 length is 17 residues. CDR3 in DNA: TGTGCCAGCAGCAAAGGAGCGGGGGACAGGGCTTTCTATGGCTACACCTTC. It codes for CASSKGAGDRAFYGYTF.

The rearrangement joins TRBV10-3 to TRBJ1-1; weak D call: TRBD1 (6 bases). This CDR3 contains 15 residues. The germline gives CDR1 ENHRY, CDR2 SYGVKD. Trimming cost V 0 bases and J 4 bases, with 12 bases left between them. The CDR3 coding sequence is TGTGCCATCAGTGAGTCAGGGGGTACGAGCACTGAAGCTTTCTTT. This encodes CAISESGGTSTEAFF.

V gene TRBV28 combines with J gene TRBJ2-1; TRBD1 agrees at 7 bases. CDR1 is MDHEN and CDR2 is SYDVKM in the germline V gene. V dropped 6 bases and J dropped 7; count of bases not matched to a gene: 12. There are 15 residues in the CDR3. CDR3 nucleotide sequence: TGTGCCAGCAGAAACCCGGGACAGAAAGCGAATGAGCAGTTCTTC. Translating it yields CASRNPGQKANEQFF.

The rearrangement links TRBV5-6 to TRBJ2-7; 8 nucleotides line up with TRBD1. This CDR3 has 15 residues. Germline CDR1 reads SGHDT; CDR2 reads YYEEEE. Unmatched junction bases numbered 6, after V lost 3 bases and J lost 1 base. CDR3 nucleotide sequence: TGTGCCAGCAGCTGGGGGACAGGCCAATCCTACGAGCAGTACTTC. Protein: CASSWGTGQSYEQYF.

The rearrangement uses TRBV19 and TRBJ1-2; D uncertain. The CDR3 covers 11 residues. Germline CDR1 reads LNHDA; CDR2 reads SQIVND (reference sequence). The V end lost 5 bases, the J end lost 7 bases, and 8 bases lay between the germline ends. The CDR3 DNA follows: TGTGCCAGTAGTTCCGGGGTTGGCTACACCTTC. As protein: CASSSGVGYTF.

The chain joins TRBV7-6 to TRBJ1-1; 8 bases fit TRBD1. V trimming: 5 bases; J trimming: 1 base; junction bases outside the gene matches: 3. The CDR3 has 14 amino acids. The germline V gene encodes CDR1 SGHVS and CDR2 FNYEAQ. The CDR3 sequence is CASSLRGPNTEAFF. The DNA of the CDR3 is TGTGCCAGCAGCCTCAGGGGGCCGAACACTGAAGCTTTCTTT.

V is TRBV5-6 and J is TRBJ1-1, with no clear D. The V gene's germline CDR1 is SGHDT and CDR2 YYEEEE. Trimming pared 1 base from V and 0 bases from J, leaving 4 bases between. The CDR3 loop spans 13 amino acids. The CDR3 region has the DNA TGTGCCAGCAGCTTGCCTTTGAACACTGAAGCTTTCTTT. Translated: CASSLPLNTEAFF.

V gene TRBV10-3 combines with J gene TRBJ2-7; D is ambiguous. This CDR3 region has 13 residues. The V gene's germline CDR1 is ENHRY and CDR2 SYGVKD. V dropped 7 bases and J dropped 5 bases, with 15 bases sitting between them. The DNA for the CDR3 is TGTGCCATCACGCCAGCCCCTAGTAACGAGCAGTACTTC. It codes for CAITPAPSNEQYF.

This sequence joins TRBV5-6 and TRBJ2-5; D ambiguous. CDR1 is SGHDT and CDR2 is YYEEEE in the germline V gene. CDR3 length equals 13 residues. V dropped 0 bases and J dropped 7 bases, with 10 bases sitting between them. CDR3 DNA: TGTGCCAGCAGCTTGGGGGCGAAAGGGACCCAGTACTTC. Amino acids: CASSLGAKGTQYF. Full variable domain (missing parts from reference TRBV5-6 and TRBJ2-5): DAGVTQSPTHLIKTRGQQVTLRCSPKSGHDTVSWYQQALGQGPQFIFQYYEEEERQRGNFPDRFSGHQFPNYSSELNVNALLLGDSALYLCASSLGAKGTQYFGPGTRLLVL.

This chain connects TRBV29-1 to TRBJ2-7, with a weak D call TRBD2 (5 bases). V lost 7 bases and J lost 0, with 13 bases in between. Germline V lookup: CDR1 SQVTM, CDR2 ANQGSEA. The CDR3 covers 13 residues. Here the CDR3 reads CSASTADSYEQYF. The CDR3 DNA reads as TGCAGCGCCTCAACAGCGGACTCCTACGAGCAGTACTTC.

This sequence joins TRBV30 and TRBJ1-5, with 8 nucleotides matching TRBD1. V was clipped by 1 base and J by 2 bases; unmatched bases: 1. CDR1 and CDR2 (germline): GTSNPN, SVGIG (reference sequence). This CDR3 contains 14 residues. The DNA for the CDR3 is TGTGCCTGGAGTGGGGGACAGGGCAATCAGCCCCAGCATTTT. Its protein product is CAWSGGQGNQPQHF. The variable domain in full, completed from reference TRBV30 and TRBJ1-5, reads SQTIHQWPATLVQPVGSPLSLECTVEGTSNPNLYWYRQAAGRGLQLLFYSVGIGQISSEVPQNLSASRPQDRQFILSSKKLLLSDSGFYLCAWSGGQGNQPQHFGDGTRLSIL.

V gene TRBV6-5 combines with J gene TRBJ1-4; possible D gene TRBD1, 5 bases. Trimming removed 1 base from V and 8 bases from J, with 17 bases in between. Germline CDR1 and CDR2: MNHEY and SVGAGI. The CDR3 contains 16 residues. CDR3 in DNA: TGTGCCAGCAGTTACTACGGTGACAGCTCAACGGAAAAACTGTTTTTT. Translation gives CASSYYGDSSTEKLFF.

This chain uses TRBV10-3 with TRBJ2-1, with 8 positions matching TRBD2. V trimming: 0 bases; J trimming: 1 base; junction bases outside the gene matches: 2. This CDR3 region has 16 residues. CDR1 and CDR2 (germline): ENHRY, SYGVKD. The CDR3 DNA follows: TGTGCCATCAGTGAGTCTAGCGGGACTTCCTACAATGAGCAGTTCTTC. It is translated as CAISESSGTSYNEQFF.

The J gene is TRBJ2-2, the V gene TRBV6-5; 9 bases map to TRBD1. V lost 10 bases, J lost 5 bases, and 8 bases stayed unmatched. The CDR3 totals 14 residues. Looked up from germline, CDR1 is MNHEY and CDR2 is SVGAGI. CDR3 bases: TGTGCCATGGGGACAGGGTATGGAACCGGGGAGCTGTTTTTT. The encoded protein is CAMGTGYGTGELFF.

The chain recombines TRBV5-1 with TRBJ2-5, with 9 nucleotides matching TRBD1. Germline V gene data show CDR1 as SGHRS and CDR2 as YFSETQ. Trimming took 4 bases from V and 2 from J; bases not matched to a gene: 9. The CDR3 runs to 16 residues. DNA for the CDR3: TGCGCCAGCAGCCTCACAGGGACAGGGCTACAAGAGACCCAGTACTTC. This translates into CASSLTGTGLQETQYF.

This chain joins TRBV14 and TRBJ1-1; D is possibly TRBD1 (6 bases). V shed 2 bases and J shed 0 bases, with 16 bases lying between them. Germline V lookup: CDR1 SGHDN, CDR2 FVKESK. CDR3 length: 17 amino acids. The CDR3, as DNA: TGTGCCAGCAGCCAATCCCACGGGACAAAAGTGAACACTGAAGCTTTCTTT. This encodes CASSQSHGTKVNTEAFF.

V and J are TRBV30 and TRBJ2-5, with 10 positions matching TRBD1. The end of the DNA aligns better with TRBJ2-7, so the J call may be wrong. The germline V gene encodes CDR1 GTSNPN and CDR2 SVGIG (reference sequence). The CDR3 loop spans 14 amino acids. This CDR3 is CAYNRDRGPLEQYF. The CDR3 DNA reads TGTGCCTACAACCGGGACAGGGGTCCCCTCGAGCAGTACTTC.

The chain has TRBV5-1 and TRBJ2-7, with TRBD1 matching over 8 bases. Per germline, CDR1 SGHRS and CDR2 YFSETQ. The CDR3 length is 14 residues. Trimming took 6 bases from V and 1 from J; bases not matched to a gene: 6. CDR3 protein: CASTFRTGSYEQYF. The CDR3, as DNA: TGCGCCAGCACCTTCCGGACAGGGTCCTACGAGCAGTACTTC.

This chain joins TRBV14 and TRBJ1-1, with 7 positions matching TRBD1. With 5 bases clipped from V and 6 bases from J, the junction kept 12 bases outside the gene matches. The V gene's germline CDR1 is SGHDN and CDR2 FVKESK. CDR3 length: 15 residues. The CDR3, as DNA: TGTGCCAGCAGCTTAGGGGGCTGGGAGTACGCTGAAGCTTTCTTT. Its protein is CASSLGGWEYAEAFF.

The CDR3 sequence: CASSLLRDRGGNEQFF. The CDR3 region has the DNA TGCGCCAGCAGCTTACTGCGGGACAGGGGTGGTAATGAGCAGTTCTTC. V usage is TRBV5-1 and J usage is TRBJ2-1, with TRBD1 matching 10 bases. The CDR3 covers 16 residues. The germline gives CDR1 SGHRS, CDR2 YFSETQ. After removal of 2 bases from V and 7 bases from J, the junction contained 9 bases not matched to a gene.